The following is a T cell receptor (beta chain) sequence with its context. This sample was taken from a study of patients and donors after allogeneic stem cell transplantation. The CDR3 runs 13 residues. V shed 0 bases and J shed 4 bases, with 6 bases lying between them. One entry per CDR3 protein, called by TCRdb with MiXCR from the RT-PCR reads. The sample lists roughly 230,000 distinct CDR3 sequences; 13% to 15% were seen once. This clonotype originated in a human donor who was either an allogeneic HSCT recipient or a stem cell or donor lymphocyte infusion donor (not recorded which). It is not recorded whose cells these are; they may come from a transplant donor. Sequencing was done on a sample of blood, either unsorted or a sorted T cell fraction (not recorded which). The chain combines TRBV12-3 or TRBV12-4 with TRBJ1-2; D is perhaps TRBD1 (6 bases). CDR3 residues: CASSLATGYGYTF. The CDR3 bases are TGTGCCAGCAGTTTAGCGACAGGCTATGGCTACACCTTC.